This TCR beta chain appears in the sequencing data of a study of blood T cell repertoires in COVID-19. Study summary: Specimens from acute and convalescent COVID-19 originated in the United States, Italy and Spain. PBMCs, B-cell-depleted T cells, or T cells were the source of the cDNA or gDNA that made up the material.

CDR3 length: 15 residues. Germline CDR1 SEHNR, CDR2 FQNEAQ (reference sequence). V lost 7 bases, J lost 4 bases, and 19 bases lay in between. Recruited during active infection, patients (from Seattle) were subsequently followed longitudinally. The repertoire was sequenced with immunoSEQ multiplex PCR; TCRdb's copy has only in-frame clones and lacks some. The sample contains a few hundred thousand clones, 75% to 95% of which appear only once. The clonotype was recovered from a person between 18 and 35 years old with COVID-19, enrolled during active disease. V is TRBV7-9 and J is TRBJ2-5; D perhaps matches TRBD2 (5 bases). The source material was peripheral blood. The CDR3 loop reads CASTPGRVEAETQYF. CDR3 DNA: TGTGCCAGCACCCCCGGGCGGGTGGAGGCAGAGACCCAGTACTTC.